Listed below are T cell receptor beta chains from one sample, sequenced in a study of blood T cell repertoires in COVID-19. Sequencing was performed with immunoSEQ multiplex PCR; in TCRdb, only in-frame clones are kept and a portion is missing. The data contain 390,000 or so clones, around 87% of them singletons. The sample taken for sequencing was PBMCs or T cells enriched from blood (not recorded which). These receptors were obtained from a woman between 45 and 60 years old who had recovered from COVID-19. The CDR3 runs from the conserved cysteine through the conserved F or W. The D gene is left open where the match is weak. Part of the rows lack a size; the others show once, few, many or a class for expanded clones.

TRBV19	TRBJ1-1	.	.	CASSIPDMNTEAFF	TGTGCCAGTAGTATACCAGATATGAACACTGAAGCTTTCTTT
TRBV10-3	TRBJ1-2	.	.	CAISELQGRGYTF	TGTGCCATCAGTGAGCTTCAGGGAAGAGGCTACACCTTC
TRBV7-8	TRBJ2-4	TRBD1	.	CASSLTGMAEWGKNIQYF	TGTGCCAGCAGCTTGACAGGGATGGCAGAATGGGGCAAAAACATTCAGTACTTC
TRBV7-6	TRBJ2-1	.	once	CASSPIQSSYNEQFF	TGTGCCAGCAGCCCGATACAGAGCTCCTACAATGAGCAGTTCTTC
TRBV27	TRBJ2-1	.	.	CASSSPGRPYLPGEQFF	TGTGCCAGCAGTTCCCCCGGACGGCCCTACCTACCGGGGGAGCAGTTCTTC
TRBV19	TRBJ1-6	.	.	CASRRTENNSPLHF	TGTGCCAGTCGAAGGACAGAAAATAATTCACCCCTCCACTTT
TRBV7-9	TRBJ2-4	TRBD2	.	CASSGRAGGVKNIQYF	TGTGCCAGCAGCGGAAGAGCGGGGGGGGTCAAAAACATTCAGTACTTC
TRBV4-1	TRBJ2-3	TRBD1	.	CASSQGGYRGADTQYF	TGCGCCAGCAGCCAAGGAGGCTACAGGGGCGCAGATACGCAGTATTTT
TRBV7-8	TRBJ1-1	TRBD1	.	CASSPRQGGSSKAFF	TGTGCCAGCAGCCCCCGACAGGGAGGTTCAAGTAAAGCTTTCTTT
TRBV7-2	TRBJ1-4	.	.	CASSPTRTNEKLFF	TGTGCCAGCAGCCCGACTCGTACTAATGAAAAACTGTTTTTT
TRBV10-3	TRBJ1-4	.	.	CAIGTYEKLFF	TGTGCCATCGGGACTTATGAAAAACTGTTTTTT
TRBV11-2	TRBJ2-2	TRBD2	.	CASSRGGEWNTGELFF	TGTGCCAGCAGCCGTGGGGGGGAATGGAACACCGGGGAGCTGTTTTTT
TRBV30	TRBJ1-1	TRBD1	once	CASDRGRTEAFF	TGTGCCTCGGACAGGGGGCGAACTGAAGCTTTCTTT
TRBV14	TRBJ1-1	.	.	CASSQRAGPNTEAFF	TGTGCCAGCAGCCAAAGGGCAGGGCCGAACACTGAAGCTTTCTTT
TRBV7-2	TRBJ2-1	.	.	CASSPGGPFDNEQFF	TGTGCCAGCAGCCCCGGCGGCCCCTTTGACAATGAGCAGTTCTTC
TRBV9	TRBJ2-5	.	.	CASSVGLQETQYF	TGTGCCAGCAGCGTGGGACTTCAAGAGACCCAGTACTTC
TRBV6-5	TRBJ2-3	TRBD2	once	CASSYFIGGAGSTQYF	TGTGCCAGCAGTTACTTTATCGGGGGGGCCGGGTCTACGCAGTATTTT
TRBV5-4	TRBJ1-6	.	.	CASSAGGDNLGSPLHF	TGTGCCAGCAGCGCGGGGGGGGACAACCTTGGTTCACCCCTCCACTTT
TRBV7-2	TRBJ1-5	.	.	CASSFYPGWNQPQHF	TGTGCCAGCAGCTTCTATCCGGGGTGGAATCAGCCCCAGCATTTT
TRBV18	TRBJ2-1	.	few	CASSPGLGEQFF	TGTGCCAGCTCACCAGGTCTCGGGGAGCAGTTCTTC
TRBV27	TRBJ1-5	.	.	CASTSGGRQPQHF	TGTGCCAGCACTTCGGGGGGCCGACAGCCCCAGCATTTT
TRBV7-2	TRBJ2-7	TRBD2	.	CASSLTSGGVYEQYF	TGTGCCAGCAGCCTGACTAGCGGGGGGGTCTACGAGCAGTACTTC
TRBV19	TRBJ2-3	TRBD1	.	CASSTTGELDTQYF	TGTGCCAGTAGTACCACAGGGGAGTTGGATACGCAGTATTTT
TRBV6-1	TRBJ1-2	TRBD1	.	CASSGRDRGSNYGYTF	TGTGCCAGCAGTGGCCGGGACAGGGGTTCTAACTATGGCTACACCTTC
TRBV7-8	TRBJ2-7	.	.	CASSATYEQYF	TGTGCCAGCAGCGCTACCTACGAGCAGTACTTC
TRBV7-3	TRBJ1-3	.	.	CASSSVSGNTIYF	TGTGCCAGCAGCTCGGTCTCTGGAAACACCATATATTTT
TRBV4-2	TRBJ2-7	TRBD2	.	CASSQAGGPQIRPYEQYF	TGTGCCAGCAGCCAAGCGGGGGGACCCCAGATTAGGCCCTACGAGCAGTACTTC
TRBV4-1	TRBJ2-2	TRBD2	.	CASSQYSAGVGTGELFF	TGCGCCAGCAGCCAATATTCAGCGGGGGTGGGCACCGGGGAGCTGTTTTTT
TRBV7-9	TRBJ1-2	TRBD1	.	CASSSLTGGLINYGYTF	TGTGCCAGCAGCTCTCTGACAGGGGGCTTGATTAACTATGGCTACACCTTC
TRBV2	TRBJ1-1	TRBD1	.	CASSAGTGPRDEAFF	TGTGCCAGCAGTGCCGGGACAGGGCCCAGGGATGAAGCTTTCTTT
TRBV27	TRBJ1-5	.	.	CASSPYGQPQHF	TGTGCCAGCAGTCCTTACGGTCAGCCCCAGCATTTT
TRBV2	TRBJ2-7	TRBD1	.	CASSVTGTGGHEQYF	TGTGCCAGCAGTGTTACCGGGACAGGGGGCCACGAGCAGTACTTC
TRBV6-1	TRBJ1-2	.	.	CASSDPLYGYTF	TGTGCCAGCAGTGATCCCTTATATGGCTACACCTTC
TRBV3-1/TRBV3-2	TRBJ1-6	TRBD1	.	CASSQGTGGFAPLHF	TGTGCCAGCAGCCAGGGGACAGGGGGTTTTGCACCCCTCCACTTT
TRBV30	TRBJ1-2	TRBD1	.	CAWSPGTGKSWGGYTF	TGTGCCTGGAGTCCAGGGACAGGGAAGAGTTGGGGAGGCTACACCTTC
TRBV5-6	TRBJ1-2	.	.	CASSSEREAGYTF	TGTGCCAGCAGTTCTGAGAGGGAGGCTGGCTACACCTTC